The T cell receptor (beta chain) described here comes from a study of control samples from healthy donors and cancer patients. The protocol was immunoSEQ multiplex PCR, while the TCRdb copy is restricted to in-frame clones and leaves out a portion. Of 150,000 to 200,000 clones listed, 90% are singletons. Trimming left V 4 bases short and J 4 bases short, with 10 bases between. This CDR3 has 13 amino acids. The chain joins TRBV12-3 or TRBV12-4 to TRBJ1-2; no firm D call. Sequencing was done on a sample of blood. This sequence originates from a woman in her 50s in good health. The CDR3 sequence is CASSSTAVYGYTF. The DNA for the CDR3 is TGTGCCAGCAGTTCGACGGCGGTCTATGGCTACACCTTC.